The rows below give T cell receptor beta chains drawn from one sample of a study of T-cell memory formation after mild COVID-19. TCRdb re-analysed the 5' RACE reads in MiXCR, keeping a single row per CDR3 protein. This repertoire shows a few hundred thousand distinct CDR3 sequences, 15% to 20% found once; its top ten account for about a fifth. Sequences were obtained from PBMCs or a T cell subset sorted from them (not recorded which). Receptors were obtained from a man aged 18-30 years who had mild COVID-19 (a few samples of this study predate the infection). Cell type and time point are not known. Both conserved end residues are part of each CDR3. The D gene is left open where the match is weak. Clone size is given for some rows only: seen once, a few or many times, or a class if the clone is expanded.

D gene	clone size	V gene	J gene	CDR3 protein	CDR3 DNA
.	few	TRBV4-1	TRBJ2-5	CASSQTSLGPIKETQYF	TGCGCCAGCAGCCAAACTTCTCTCGGGCCAATCAAAGAGACCCAGTACTTC
TRBD1	few	TRBV7-9	TRBJ1-1	CASSRDRGHTEAFF	TGTGCCAGCAGCAGAGACAGGGGGCATACTGAAGCTTTCTTT
.	many	TRBV5-1	TRBJ1-6	CASSPQGLGQSPLHF	TGCGCCAGCAGCCCACAGGGCCTGGGACAATCACCCCTCCACTTT
TRBD1	few	TRBV7-6	TRBJ2-5	CASSLVFPGQGGETQYF	TGTGCCAGCAGCTTAGTCTTCCCGGGACAGGGGGGGGAGACCCAGTACTTC
.	few	TRBV29-1	TRBJ1-5	CSVVSGVNQPQHF	TGCAGCGTCGTCTCAGGGGTCAATCAGCCCCAGCATTTT
.	.	TRBV7-8	TRBJ1-2	CASGSTGYGYTF	TGTGCCAGCGGGTCCACGGGCTATGGCTACACCTTC
.	many	TRBV9	TRBJ2-1	CASSGGSYNEQFF	TGTGCCAGCAGCGGAGGATCCTACAATGAGCAGTTCTTC
TRBD1	.	TRBV7-9	TRBJ2-3	CASSSWTGAYTDTQYF	TGTGCCAGCAGCTCATGGACAGGGGCCTATACAGATACGCAGTATTTT
TRBD1	.	TRBV4-3	TRBJ1-1	CASSQTAGTGTEAFF	TGCGCCAGCAGCCAGACCGCCGGGACAGGCACTGAAGCTTTCTTT
.	many	TRBV6-4	TRBJ2-3	CASSDRETDTQYF	TGTGCCAGCAGTGACAGGGAGACAGATACGCAGTATTTT
TRBD1	few	TRBV4-2	TRBJ1-4	CASSRKFGTEDEKLFF	TGTGCCAGCAGCCGCAAATTCGGGACAGAAGATGAAAAACTGTTTTTT
TRBD1	few	TRBV3-1	TRBJ1-6	CASSPWTGMNSPLHF	TGTGCCAGCAGCCCTTGGACAGGGATGAATTCACCCCTCCACTTT
TRBD1	few	TRBV7-9	TRBJ2-6	CASSQTGEMANVLTF	TGTGCCAGCAGCCAAACAGGGGAGATGGCCAACGTCCTGACTTTC
.	medium-sized	TRBV19	TRBJ2-7	CASSIAGGSYEQYF	TGTGCCAGTAGTATTGCCGGCGGTTCCTACGAGCAGTACTTC
.	few	TRBV7-3	TRBJ2-1	CASSLWGGVDNEQFF	TGTGCCAGCAGCCTATGGGGCGGGGTAGACAATGAGCAGTTCTTC
TRBD1	many	TRBV20-1	TRBJ1-1	CSARDVRGVSEAFF	TGCAGTGCTAGAGATGTCAGGGGGGTTTCTGAAGCTTTCTTT
TRBD1	few	TRBV7-2	TRBJ2-7	CASREAGGDYYEQYF	TGTGCCAGCAGGGAGGCAGGGGGCGACTACTACGAGCAGTACTTC
TRBD1	many	TRBV4-3	TRBJ2-3	CASSQEGDREGPDTQYF	TGCGCCAGCAGCCAAGAAGGGGACAGGGAGGGCCCAGATACGCAGTATTTT
TRBD2	.	TRBV18	TRBJ2-3	CASSPSGAPVSTDTQYF	TGTGCCAGCTCACCTAGCGGGGCGCCCGTTAGCACAGATACGCAGTATTTT
.	.	TRBV7-2	TRBJ2-5	CASSKQTLGSETQYF	TGTGCCAGCAGTAAACAGACGCTGGGTTCGGAGACCCAGTACTTC
.	.	TRBV6-5	TRBJ1-3	CAVSSHQPGNTIYF	TGTGCCGTATCATCACACCAACCTGGAAACACCATATATTTT
.	.	TRBV20-1	TRBJ2-7	CSARDEGISHEQYF	TGCAGTGCTAGAGACGAGGGAATCTCCCACGAGCAGTACTTC
TRBD1	many	TRBV4-1	TRBJ2-7	CASSRPGQGPSRPYEQYF	TGCGCCAGCAGCCGACCGGGACAGGGGCCTAGTCGACCTTACGAGCAGTACTTC
.	.	TRBV20-1	TRBJ1-1	CSARKGAGNTEAFF	TGCAGTGCTAGAAAAGGGGCGGGAAACACTGAAGCTTTCTTT
.	.	TRBV6-6	TRBJ2-5	CASRPQIQQETQYF	TGTGCCAGCAGACCTCAAATCCAACAAGAGACCCAGTACTTC
TRBD2	.	TRBV30	TRBJ2-2	CAWSLRGVPGELFF	TGTGCCTGGAGTTTACGGGGGGTACCCGGGGAGCTGTTTTTT
.	.	TRBV20-1	TRBJ1-1	CSAKPGSNTEAFF	TGCAGTGCTAAACCAGGGTCGAACACTGAAGCTTTCTTT
.	.	TRBV6-5	TRBJ2-2	CASSYFVSVGTGELFF	TGTGCCAGCAGTTACTTCGTATCGGTCGGCACCGGGGAGCTGTTTTTT
.	many	TRBV5-1	TRBJ2-5	CASSLAGRDQETQYF	TGCGCCAGCAGCTTGGCCGGGCGGGACCAAGAGACCCAGTACTTC
.	many	TRBV29-1	TRBJ2-5	CSVAGSETQYF	TGCAGCGTTGCCGGTTCTGAAACCCAGTACTTC
TRBD1	few	TRBV12-3/TRBV12-4	TRBJ2-6	CASSSITGTAGANVLTF	TGTGCCAGCAGTTCCATTACCGGGACAGCTGGGGCCAACGTCCTGACTTTC
TRBD1	.	TRBV29-1	TRBJ2-7	CSGLVPGQGGEQYF	TGCAGCGGTTTAGTCCCGGGACAGGGTGGCGAGCAGTACTTC
.	.	TRBV12-3/TRBV12-4	TRBJ1-5	CASSQGQTYQPQHF	TGTGCCAGCAGCCAAGGACAGACTTATCAGCCCCAGCATTTT
.	few	TRBV6-5	TRBJ2-2	CASSYSRARTANTGELFF	TGTGCCAGCAGTTACTCGAGGGCGAGGACAGCGAACACCGGGGAGCTGTTTTTT
.	.	TRBV4-2	TRBJ2-3	CASSLPTGGYTDTQYF	TGTGCCAGCAGCCTTCCGACTGGGGGCTACACAGATACGCAGTATTTT
TRBD1	.	TRBV23-1	TRBJ2-5	CASSQSRDRGRETQYF	TGCGCCAGCAGCCAAAGCCGGGACAGGGGACGAGAGACCCAGTACTTC
.	.	TRBV29-1	TRBJ2-2	CSVGLAAADTGELFF	TGCAGCGTTGGTCTGGCAGCGGCGGACACCGGGGAGCTGTTTTTT
.	.	TRBV11-2	TRBJ2-3	CASSLGAGLGDTQYF	TGTGCCAGCAGCTTAGGAGCAGGGTTGGGAGATACGCAGTATTTT
.	few	TRBV5-1	TRBJ2-5	CASSLEAAPEATQYF	TGCGCCAGCAGCTTGGAGGCAGCCCCTGAGGCGACCCAGTACTTC
.	few	TRBV5-1	TRBJ2-7	CASSYQGYEQYF	TGCGCCAGCAGCTACCAGGGATACGAGCAGTACTTC
TRBD1	few	TRBV5-5	TRBJ1-4	CASSLAGTGAKKLFF	TGTGCCAGCAGCTTGGCCGGGACAGGAGCGAAAAAACTGTTTTTT
.	few	TRBV7-2	TRBJ1-2	CASSSQGGPNYGYTF	TGTGCCAGCAGCTCCCAGGGTGGGCCTAACTATGGCTACACCTTC
TRBD2	.	TRBV2	TRBJ2-1	CASSIERGGAGEQFF	TGTGCCAGCAGCATCGAGCGGGGGGGCGCTGGTGAGCAGTTCTTC
TRBD1	few	TRBV5-1	TRBJ2-7	CASRTGTAYEQYF	TGCGCCAGTAGGACCGGGACAGCCTACGAGCAGTACTTC
TRBD1	.	TRBV15	TRBJ2-1	CATSRVTGENEQFF	TGTGCCACCAGCAGAGTGACAGGGGAGAATGAGCAGTTCTTC
.	few	TRBV7-9	TRBJ1-5	CASSSRDSNQPQHF	TGTGCCAGCAGCTCCCGGGACAGCAATCAGCCCCAGCATTTT
TRBD2	.	TRBV2	TRBJ2-2	CASTEQGGSGASGELFF	TGTGCCAGCACTGAACAGGGTGGTAGCGGGGCGTCCGGGGAGCTGTTTTTT
.	.	TRBV24-1	TRBJ2-3	CATSDLAGKATDTQYF	TGTGCCACCAGTGATTTGGCGGGAAAGGCAACAGATACGCAGTATTTT
.	.	TRBV7-9	TRBJ2-3	CASSSQGFPQYF	TGTGCCAGCAGCTCACAGGGATTCCCGCAGTATTTT
TRBD1	.	TRBV6-5	TRBJ1-5	CASSYTEGQSSNQPQHF	TGTGCCAGCAGTTACACGGAGGGACAGAGCTCGAATCAGCCCCAGCATTTT
.	.	TRBV5-1	TRBJ2-6	CASSLEPGPFSGANVLTF	TGCGCCAGCAGCTTGGAACCGGGACCTTTCTCTGGGGCCAACGTCCTGACTTTC
.	.	TRBV5-1	TRBJ1-2	CASSAGRSHVHGYTF	TGCGCCAGCAGTGCGGGACGGAGCCACGTCCATGGCTACACCTTC
.	.	TRBV7-9	TRBJ1-5	CASSPLVPQHF	TGTGCCAGCAGCCCCCTCGTGCCCCAGCATTTT
.	few	TRBV12-3/TRBV12-4	TRBJ2-1	CASSLLVASNEQFF	TGTGCCAGCAGTTTGCTAGTGGCCTCCAATGAGCAGTTCTTC
.	few	TRBV6-5	TRBJ2-1	CASRGWGGLYNEQFF	TGTGCCAGCAGAGGGTGGGGAGGACTCTACAATGAGCAGTTCTTC
.	.	TRBV29-1	TRBJ1-1	CSPRLVGHANTEALF	TGCAGCCCTCGGCTAGTAGGACATGCGAACACTGAAGCTTTATTT
.	.	TRBV4-3	TRBJ2-5	CASSQSRGVGTQYF	TGCGCCAGCAGCCAGTCCAGGGGGGTCGGGACCCAGTACTTC
.	many	TRBV6-6	TRBJ1-1	CASSFTLNWDTGNTEAFF	TGTGCCAGCAGTTTCACCCTAAATTGGGACACAGGGAACACTGAAGCTTTCTTT
.	few	TRBV7-9	TRBJ2-3	CASSLWAGAITDTQYF	TGTGCCAGCAGCTTATGGGCGGGGGCTATCACAGATACGCAGTATTTT
.	.	TRBV27	TRBJ1-6	CASSLYRDSPLHF	TGTGCCAGCAGTTTATACAGGGATTCACCCCTCCACTTT